Listed below are T cell receptor beta chains from one sample, sequenced in a study of cytomegalovirus exposure and HLA in healthy donors. The table came from immunoSEQ multiplex PCR; TCRdb's copy has only in-frame clones and leaves some out. Of 100,000 to 150,000 clones in the sample, 75% to 85% were seen once. Sequences were obtained from PBMCs. The origin of the receptors is a young man in good health and CMV-seropositive. CDR3s include the opening cysteine and the closing phenylalanine or tryptophan. Fields, in order: V gene, J gene, CDR3 protein.

TRBV27	TRBJ2-7	CASSLSPGQATEQYF
TRBV11-3	TRBJ2-1	CASSSPGQSNEQFF
TRBV7-9	TRBJ1-5	CASSLNSFEPQHF
TRBV7-9	TRBJ1-6	CASSRVNSPLHF
TRBV9	TRBJ2-1	CASSQSPGLVYNEQFF
TRBV7-3	TRBJ1-4	CASSLSGTGNEKLFF
TRBV2	TRBJ1-1	CASSSIRDPNTEAFF
TRBV6-6	TRBJ1-1	CASSLAPFPHTEAFF
TRBV2	TRBJ1-2	CASSLMGGRGYGYTF
TRBV6-5	TRBJ1-2	CASSSGTGTNYGYTF
TRBV7-8	TRBJ1-5	CASSLDRTGGLGQPQHF
TRBV27	TRBJ1-1	CASSPPGQNTEAFF
TRBV2	TRBJ2-5	CASSGGLAGAGGETQYF
TRBV6-6	TRBJ1-6	CASSYSRESPLHF
TRBV7-3	TRBJ2-1	CASSFAPVAGEGGEQFF
TRBV6-1	TRBJ1-2	CASSGGGRSYGYTF
TRBV6-5	TRBJ2-7	CASRNLDGQKNF
TRBV13	TRBJ2-7	CASSRGAGGRYEQYF
TRBV5-1	TRBJ2-3	CASSLQGSDTQYF
TRBV19	TRBJ1-2	CASSIVPGNVGGYTF
TRBV18	TRBJ1-1	CASSPQMNTEAFF
TRBV7-9	TRBJ1-6	CASSLGGNNSPLHF
TRBV6-4	TRBJ1-1	CASSSTDRRTEAFF
TRBV5-5	TRBJ2-7	CASRNESGSYEQYF
TRBV27	TRBJ2-3	CASSPGPTSGTDTQYF